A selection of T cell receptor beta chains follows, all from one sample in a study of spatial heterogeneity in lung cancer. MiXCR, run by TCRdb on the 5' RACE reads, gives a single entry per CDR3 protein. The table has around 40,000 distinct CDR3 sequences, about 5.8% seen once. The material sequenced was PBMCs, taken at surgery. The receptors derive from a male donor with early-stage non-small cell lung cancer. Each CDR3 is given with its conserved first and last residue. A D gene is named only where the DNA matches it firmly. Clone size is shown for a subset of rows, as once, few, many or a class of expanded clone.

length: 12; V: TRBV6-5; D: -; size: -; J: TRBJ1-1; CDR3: CASTTLNTEAFF; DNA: TGTGCCAGCACCACACTGAACACTGAAGCTTTCTTT
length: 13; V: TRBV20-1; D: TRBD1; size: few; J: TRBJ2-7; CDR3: CSADRTGEYEQYF; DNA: TGCAGTGCAGATCGGACAGGGGAGTACGAGCAGTACTTC
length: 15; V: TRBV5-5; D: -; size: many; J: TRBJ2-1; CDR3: CASSLGRGPYNEQFF; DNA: TGTGCCAGCAGCTTGGGCAGGGGACCTTACAATGAGCAGTTCTTC
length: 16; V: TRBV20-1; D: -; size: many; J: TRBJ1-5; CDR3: CSARAAQGFGNQPQHF; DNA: TGCAGTGCTAGAGCAGCTCAGGGTTTCGGCAATCAGCCCCAGCATTTT
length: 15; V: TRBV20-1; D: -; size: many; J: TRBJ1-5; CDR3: CSASISTASNQPQHF; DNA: TGCAGTGCTAGTATCAGTACGGCCAGCAATCAGCCCCAGCATTTT
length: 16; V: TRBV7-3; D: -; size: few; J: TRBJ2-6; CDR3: CASSLNSRFGANVLTF; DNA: TGTGCCAGCAGCTTAAATAGTCGCTTTGGGGCCAACGTCCTGACTTTC
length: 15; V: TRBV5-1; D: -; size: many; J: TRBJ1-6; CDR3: CASSHSGGGDSPLHF; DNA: TGCGCCAGCAGCCATTCGGGGGGAGGGGATTCACCCCTCCACTTT
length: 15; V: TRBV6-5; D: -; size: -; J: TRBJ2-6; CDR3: CASTDVGSGANVLTF; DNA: TGTGCCAGCACCGACGTAGGGTCGGGGGCCAACGTCCTGACTTTC
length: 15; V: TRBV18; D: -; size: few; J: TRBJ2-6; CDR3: CASSENGAGANVLTF; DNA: TGTGCCAGCTCGGAGAATGGGGCTGGGGCCAACGTCCTGACTTTC
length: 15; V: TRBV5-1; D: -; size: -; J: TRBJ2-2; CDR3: CASSWAGDGTGELFF; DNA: TGCGCCAGCAGCTGGGCCGGGGATGGAACCGGGGAGCTGTTTTTT
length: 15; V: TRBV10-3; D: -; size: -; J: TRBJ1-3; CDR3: CAISADSRSGNTIYF; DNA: TGTGCCATCAGTGCCGACTCACGCTCTGGAAACACCATATATTTT
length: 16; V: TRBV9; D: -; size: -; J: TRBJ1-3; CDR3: CASSVAGQSSGNTIYF; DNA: TGTGCCAGCAGCGTAGCCGGACAGTCCTCTGGAAACACCATATATTTT
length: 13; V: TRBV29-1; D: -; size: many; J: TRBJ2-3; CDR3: CSVVEIVGDTQYF; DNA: TGCAGCGTTGTGGAAATAGTGGGGGATACGCAGTATTTT